The clone carrying this T cell receptor beta chain appeared a few times. A junction end diverges from the germline sequence, so it may reflect a read error. This CDR3 is built from 13 residues. The V gene's germline CDR1 is SEHNR and CDR2 FQNEAQ (reference sequence). In the authors' methods: Reference gene primer amplification gave nucleated cell count estimates. The repertoire was sequenced with immunoSEQ multiplex PCR; TCRdb's copy has only in-frame clones and lacks some. The D gene and trimming were derived from the DNA, and the V and J assignments and clone size from that table. The sample includes roughly 68,000 clones, about four fifths seen only once; the top ten take approximately 8.8%. The data belong to a study of blood T cell repertoires in COVID-19. Study background: Samples representing acute and convalescent COVID-19 were sourced from the United States, Italy and Spain. PBMCs, B-cell-depleted T cells, or T cells were the source of the cDNA or gDNA that made up the material.

The receptor's source is a man between 50 and 59 years old with active COVID-19. What was sequenced was peripheral blood. This chain connects TRBV7-9 to TRBJ2-7; 9 bases are a match to TRBD2. The CDR3 coding sequence is TGTGCCAGCAGCCTCGCGGCTAGCGGGGTACCGGACTTC. It codes for CASSLAASGVPDF. Together with reference TRBV7-9 and TRBJ2-7, the CDR3 gives the full variable domain: DTGVSQNPRHKITKRGQNVTFRCDPISEHNRLYWYRQTLGQGPEFLTYFQNEAQLEKSRLLSDRFSAERPKGSFSTLEIQRTEQGDSAMYLCASSLAASGVPDFGPGTRLTVT.